This T cell receptor (beta chain) was identified in a study of T cell responses to AZD1222 COVID-19 vaccine. Notes on this clone: Its antigen is unknown.

Germline V gene sequence: CDR1 SGHVS, CDR2 FNYEAQ. The ends lost 5 bases at V and 9 bases at J; junction bases unmatched: 7. CDR3 length equals 15 residues. The study, taken as a whole, reports: Spike-wide coverage was observed for vaccine-associated CD4 TCRs, with dominant responses at 160-218 and 743-854. White British people made up most donors, females outnumbered males, and clonal diversity was possibly underestimated. Compared with day 0, the breadth and depth of the Spike-specific TCR repertoire rose significantly after two doses of AZD1222.

Sequencing was performed with immunoSEQ multiplex PCR; in TCRdb, only in-frame clones are kept and a portion is missing. Of 130,000 or so clones in the sample, about 92% are singletons; the top ten hold approximately 2%. The clonotype was recovered from an adult in good health. The chain is built from TRBV7-6 and TRBJ1-6; 10 bases line up with TRBD1. The sample in question was peripheral blood, obtained on day 0 of AZD1222 vaccination. Here the CDR3 DNA reads TGTGCCAGCAGCCAGGGACAGGGGTCATTTTCACCCCTCCACTTT. Translation gives CASSQGQGSFSPLHF.